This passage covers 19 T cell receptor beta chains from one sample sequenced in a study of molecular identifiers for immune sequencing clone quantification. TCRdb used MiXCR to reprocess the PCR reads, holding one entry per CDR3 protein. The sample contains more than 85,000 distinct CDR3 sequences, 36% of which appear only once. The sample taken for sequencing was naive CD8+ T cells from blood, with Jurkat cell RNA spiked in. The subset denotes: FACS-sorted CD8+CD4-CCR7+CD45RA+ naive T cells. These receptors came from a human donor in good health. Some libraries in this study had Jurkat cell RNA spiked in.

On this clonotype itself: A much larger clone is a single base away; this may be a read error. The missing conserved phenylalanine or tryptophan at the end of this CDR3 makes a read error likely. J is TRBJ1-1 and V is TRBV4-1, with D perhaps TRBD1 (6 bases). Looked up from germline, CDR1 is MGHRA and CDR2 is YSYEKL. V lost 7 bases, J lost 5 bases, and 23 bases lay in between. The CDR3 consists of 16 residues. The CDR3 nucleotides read TGCGCCAGCACGAAAATGGGGGGCCACTTCTTAACTGAAGCTTTCATT. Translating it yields CASTKMGGHFLTEAFI.

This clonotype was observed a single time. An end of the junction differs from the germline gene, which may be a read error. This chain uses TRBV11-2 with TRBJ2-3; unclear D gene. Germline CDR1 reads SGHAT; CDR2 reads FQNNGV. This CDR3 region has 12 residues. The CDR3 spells CASGSFTVTQYF. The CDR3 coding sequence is TGTGCCAGCGGCAGTTTCACAGTTACGCAGTATTTT.

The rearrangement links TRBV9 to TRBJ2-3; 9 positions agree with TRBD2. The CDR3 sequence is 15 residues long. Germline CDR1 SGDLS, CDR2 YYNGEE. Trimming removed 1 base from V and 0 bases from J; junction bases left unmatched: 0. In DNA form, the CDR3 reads TGTGCCAGCAGCGTAAGCGGGAGGAGCACAGATACGCAGTATTTT. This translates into CASSVSGRSTDTQYF. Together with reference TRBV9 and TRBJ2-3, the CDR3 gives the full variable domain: DSGVTQTPKHLITATGQRVTLRCSPRSGDLSVYWYQQSLDQGLQFLIQYYNGEERAKGNILERFSAQQFPDLHSELNLSSLELGDSALYFCASSVSGRSTDTQYFGPGTRLTVL.

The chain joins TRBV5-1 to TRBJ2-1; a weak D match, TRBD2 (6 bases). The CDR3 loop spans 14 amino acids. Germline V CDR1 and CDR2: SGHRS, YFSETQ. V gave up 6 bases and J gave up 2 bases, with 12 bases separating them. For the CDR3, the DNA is TGCGCCAGCATCTTAGGCGGGACCTACAATGAGCAGTTCTTC. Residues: CASILGGTYNEQFF.

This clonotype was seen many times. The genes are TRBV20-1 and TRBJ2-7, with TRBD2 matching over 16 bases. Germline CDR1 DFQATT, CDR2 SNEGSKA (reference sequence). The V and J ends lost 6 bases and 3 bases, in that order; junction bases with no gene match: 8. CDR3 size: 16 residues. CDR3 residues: CSATGLAGGRGYEQYF. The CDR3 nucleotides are TGCAGTGCCACGGGACTAGCGGGAGGGAGGGGCTACGAGCAGTACTTC.

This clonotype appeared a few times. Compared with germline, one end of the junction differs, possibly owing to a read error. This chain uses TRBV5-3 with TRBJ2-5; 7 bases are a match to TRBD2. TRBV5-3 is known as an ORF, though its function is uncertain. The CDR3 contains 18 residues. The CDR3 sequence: CASSWGTMFAGAGETQYF. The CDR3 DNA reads TGTGCCAGCAGCTGGGGGACTATGTTCGCGGGAGCCGGGGAGACCCAGTACTTC.

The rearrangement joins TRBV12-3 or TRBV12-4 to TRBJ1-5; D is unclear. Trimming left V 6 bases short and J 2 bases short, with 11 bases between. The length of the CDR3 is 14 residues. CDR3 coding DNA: TGTGCCAGCAGCCCAGCCGTAGGCAATCAGCCCCAGCATTTT. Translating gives CASSPAVGNQPQHF.

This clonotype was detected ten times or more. The chain's CDR3 is CASSFLLAGVPSGANVLTF. Written as DNA, the CDR3 is TGTGCCAGCAGTTTCCTTTTAGCGGGAGTTCCCTCTGGGGCCAACGTCCTGACTTTC. The V and J genes are TRBV28 and TRBJ2-6, with 9 bases identical to TRBD2. Germline CDR1 and CDR2: MDHEN and SYDVKM. The CDR3 loop spans 19 amino acids. Trimming cost V 3 bases and J 0 bases; bases outside gene matches: 9.

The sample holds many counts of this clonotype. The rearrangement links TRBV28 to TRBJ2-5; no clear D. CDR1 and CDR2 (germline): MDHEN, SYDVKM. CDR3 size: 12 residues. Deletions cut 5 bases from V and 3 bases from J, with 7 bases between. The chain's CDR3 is CASSPLKETQYF. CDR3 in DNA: TGTGCCAGCAGTCCACTCAAAGAGACCCAGTACTTC.

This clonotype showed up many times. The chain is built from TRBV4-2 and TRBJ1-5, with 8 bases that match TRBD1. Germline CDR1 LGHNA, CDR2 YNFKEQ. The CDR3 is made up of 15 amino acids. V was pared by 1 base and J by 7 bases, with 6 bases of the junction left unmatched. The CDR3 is CASSQAQQGAQPQHF. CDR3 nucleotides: TGTGCCAGCAGCCAAGCTCAGCAGGGGGCCCAGCCCCAGCATTTT.

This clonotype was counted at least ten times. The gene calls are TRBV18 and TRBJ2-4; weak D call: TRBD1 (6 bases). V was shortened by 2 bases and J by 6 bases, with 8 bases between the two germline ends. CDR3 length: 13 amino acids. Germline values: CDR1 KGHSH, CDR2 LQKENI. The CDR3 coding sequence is TGTGCCAGCTCACCAGGGGGCGGAAACATTCAGTACTTC. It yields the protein CASSPGGGNIQYF. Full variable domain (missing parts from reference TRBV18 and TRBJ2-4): NAGVMQNPRHLVRRRGQEARLRCSPMKGHSHVYWYRQLPEEGLKFMVYLQKENIIDESGMPKERFSAEFPKEGPSILRIQQVVRGDSAAYFCASSPGGGNIQYFGAGTRLSVL.

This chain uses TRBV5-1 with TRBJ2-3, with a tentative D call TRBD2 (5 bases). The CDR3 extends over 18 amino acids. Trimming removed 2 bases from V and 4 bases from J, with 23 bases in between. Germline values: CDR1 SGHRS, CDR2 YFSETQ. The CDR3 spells CASSFYQPDRGGADTQYF. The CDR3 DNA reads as TGCGCCAGCAGCTTTTACCAACCGGACCGCGGAGGTGCAGATACGCAGTATTTT. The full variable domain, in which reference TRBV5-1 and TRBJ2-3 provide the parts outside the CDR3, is KAGVTQTPRYLIKTRGQQVTLSCSPISGHRSVSWYQQTPGQGLQFLFEYFSETQRNKGNFPGRFSGRQFSNSRSEMNVSTLELGDSALYLCASSFYQPDRGGADTQYFGPGTRLTVL.

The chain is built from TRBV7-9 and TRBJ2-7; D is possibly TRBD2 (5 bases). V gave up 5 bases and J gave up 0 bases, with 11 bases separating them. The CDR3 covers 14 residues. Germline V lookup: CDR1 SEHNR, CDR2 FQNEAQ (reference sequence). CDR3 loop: CASSPSTNSYEQYF. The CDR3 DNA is TGTGCCAGCAGCCCCTCGACTAACTCCTACGAGCAGTACTTC. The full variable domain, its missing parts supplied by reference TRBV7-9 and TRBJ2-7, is DTGVSQNPRHKITKRGQNVTFRCDPISEHNRLYWYRQTLGQGPEFLTYFQNEAQLEKSRLLSDRFSAERPKGSFSTLEIQRTEQGDSAMYLCASSPSTNSYEQYFGPGTRLTVT.

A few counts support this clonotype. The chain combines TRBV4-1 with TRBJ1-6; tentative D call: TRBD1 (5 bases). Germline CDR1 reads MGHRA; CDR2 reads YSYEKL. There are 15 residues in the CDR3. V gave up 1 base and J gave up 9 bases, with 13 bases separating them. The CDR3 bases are TGCGCCAGCAGCCAAGTCCAGGGTCAGGTTTCACCCCTCCACTTT. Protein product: CASSQVQGQVSPLHF.

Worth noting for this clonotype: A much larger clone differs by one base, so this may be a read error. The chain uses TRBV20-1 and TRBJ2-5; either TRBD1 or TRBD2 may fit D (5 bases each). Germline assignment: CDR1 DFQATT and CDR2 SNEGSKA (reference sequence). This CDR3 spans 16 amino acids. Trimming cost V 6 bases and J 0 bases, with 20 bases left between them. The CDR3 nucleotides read TGCAGTGCGAGGGCAGGGAAAGTCGGGTACCAAGAGACCCAGTACTTC. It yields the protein CSARAGKVGYQETQYF.

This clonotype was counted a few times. DNA for the CDR3: TGTGCCAGCCCCTGGGGGGGTAGCAGTATCACAGATACGCAGTATTTT. Translation gives CASPWGGSSITDTQYF. The chain employs TRBV6-2 or TRBV6-3 and TRBJ2-3; TRBD2 aligns across 7 bases. The CDR3 is 16 amino acids. The J segment lost 2 bases and the V segment lost 8 bases, leaving 13 bases of the junction unmatched. In germline, CDR1 is MNHEY, CDR2 SVGEGT.

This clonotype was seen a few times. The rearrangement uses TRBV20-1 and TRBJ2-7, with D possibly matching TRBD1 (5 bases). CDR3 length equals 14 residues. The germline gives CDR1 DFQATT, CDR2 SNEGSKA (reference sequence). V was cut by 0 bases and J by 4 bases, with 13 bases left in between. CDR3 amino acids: CSARDSRATYEQYF. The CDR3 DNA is TGCAGTGCTAGAGATTCCAGGGCGACATACGAGCAGTACTTC.

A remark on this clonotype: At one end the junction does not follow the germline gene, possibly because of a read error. CDR3 in amino acids: CASSPGITGELYF. In nucleotides, the CDR3 is TGCGCCAGCAGCCCGGGGATCACCGGGGAGCTGTATTTT. The chain is built from TRBV4-3 and TRBJ2-2; a weak D match, TRBD2 (5 bases). The CDR3 is 13 residues long. Germline-derived CDR1 and CDR2 are LGHNA and YSLEER.

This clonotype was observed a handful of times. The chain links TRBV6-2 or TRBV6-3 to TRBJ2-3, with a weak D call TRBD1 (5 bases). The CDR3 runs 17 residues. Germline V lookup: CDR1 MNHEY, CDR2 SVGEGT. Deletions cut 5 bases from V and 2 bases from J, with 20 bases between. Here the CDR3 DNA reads TGTGCCAGCAGTCCCCGGTCGGTCACAGGTTACACAGATACGCAGTATTTT. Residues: CASSPRSVTGYTDTQYF.